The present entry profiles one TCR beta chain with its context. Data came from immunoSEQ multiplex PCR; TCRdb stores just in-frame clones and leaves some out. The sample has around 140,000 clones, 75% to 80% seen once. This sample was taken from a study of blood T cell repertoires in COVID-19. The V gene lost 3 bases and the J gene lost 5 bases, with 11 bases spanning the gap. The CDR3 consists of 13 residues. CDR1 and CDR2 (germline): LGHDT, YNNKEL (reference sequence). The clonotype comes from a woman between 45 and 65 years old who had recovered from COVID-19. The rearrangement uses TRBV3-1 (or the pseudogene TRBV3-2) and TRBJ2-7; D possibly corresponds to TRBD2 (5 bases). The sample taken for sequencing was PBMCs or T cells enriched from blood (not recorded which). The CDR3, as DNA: TGTGCCAGCAGCCACCTAGGGAGCCACGAGCAGTACTTC. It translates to CASSHLGSHEQYF.